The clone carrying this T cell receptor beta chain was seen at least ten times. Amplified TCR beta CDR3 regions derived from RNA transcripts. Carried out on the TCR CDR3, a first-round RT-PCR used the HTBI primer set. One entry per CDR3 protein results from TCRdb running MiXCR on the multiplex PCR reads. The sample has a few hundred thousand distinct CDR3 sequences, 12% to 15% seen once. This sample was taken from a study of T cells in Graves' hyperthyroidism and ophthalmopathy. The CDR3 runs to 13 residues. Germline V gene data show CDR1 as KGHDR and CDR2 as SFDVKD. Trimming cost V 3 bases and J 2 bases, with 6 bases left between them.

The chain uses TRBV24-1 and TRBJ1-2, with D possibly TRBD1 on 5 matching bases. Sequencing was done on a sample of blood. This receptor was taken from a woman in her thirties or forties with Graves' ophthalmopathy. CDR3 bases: TGTGCCACCAGTGATACAGGCAACTATGGCTACACCTTC. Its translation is CATSDTGNYGYTF.